Listed here are 10 T cell receptor beta chains from one sample, sequenced in a study of blood T cell repertoires in COVID-19. Using immunoSEQ multiplex PCR, the repertoire was profiled, and TCRdb retains in-frame clones only, with some absent. The repertoire holds about 270,000 clones, with more than 75% as singletons. The sequenced sample consisted of PBMCs or T cells enriched from blood (not recorded which). The receptors originated from a woman in her forties with acute COVID-19.

With respect to this clone: A junction boundary mismatches the germline segment, possibly from a read error. The genes are TRBV28 and TRBJ1-4, with TRBD1 identical over 8 bases. CDR3 length: 17 residues. CDR1 is MDHEN and CDR2 is SYDVKM in the germline V gene. Written as DNA, the CDR3 is TGTGCCCGCAGTCGGGGGCCGGGGGCAGGGGGCACGGGAAAACTGTTTTTT. The encoded protein is CARSRGPGAGGTGKLFF.

This clone appeared a single time. The rearrangement joins TRBV6-2 or TRBV6-3 to TRBJ2-1, with 7 positions matching TRBD2. J lost 8 bases, V lost 5 bases, and 15 bases had no gene match. The CDR3 totals 16 residues. Germline values: CDR1 MNHEY, CDR2 SVGEGT. The chain's CDR3 is CASSAGTGLLGDEQFF. CDR3 nucleotide sequence: TGTGCCAGCAGTGCCGGAACGGGACTACTAGGGGATGAGCAGTTCTTC.

The genes are TRBV5-6 and TRBJ1-6; TRBD1 aligns across 7 bases. Looked up from germline, CDR1 is SGHDT and CDR2 is YYEEEE. This CDR3 region has 16 residues. Trimming removed 3 bases from V and 7 bases from J; junction bases left unmatched: 10. CDR3 sequence reads: CASSWQQGVGNSPLHF. The CDR3 nucleotides are TGTGCCAGCAGCTGGCAGCAGGGGGTGGGAAATTCACCCCTCCACTTT.

The chain couples TRBV7-9 to TRBJ1-2; 8 bases align to TRBD1. Germline V CDR1 and CDR2: SEHNR, FQNEAQ (reference sequence). The CDR3 contains 15 residues. With V trimmed by 1 base and J by 5 bases, 6 bases remained unmatched. The CDR3 sequence: CASSLDVTGGYGYTF. CDR3 DNA: TGTGCCAGCAGCTTAGATGTAACAGGGGGTTATGGCTACACCTTC.

This sequence joins TRBV2 and TRBJ2-7, with 10 nucleotides matching TRBD1. The CDR3 covers 14 residues. The junction had 7 bases not matched to a gene; V was cut back by 3 bases and J by 8 bases. The germline V gene encodes CDR1 SNHLY and CDR2 FYNNEI. CDR3 nucleotide sequence: TGTGCCAGCAGTGAGAGGGACAGGGGAAAGAAGCAGTACTTC. Encoded protein: CASSERDRGKKQYF.

The CDR3 DNA reads as TGTGCCTGGAGTGTCGGGGGTAACTACGAGCAGTACTTC. Protein: CAWSVGGNYEQYF. The rearrangement joins TRBV30 to TRBJ2-7; the D gene is possibly TRBD2 (6 bases). This CDR3 is built from 13 residues. V was shortened by 0 bases and J by 3 bases, with 9 bases between the two germline ends. Germline V gene lookup returns CDR1 GTSNPN and CDR2 SVGIG (reference sequence).

The chain recombines TRBV25-1 with TRBJ1-1; D is ambiguous. This CDR3 has 14 residues. Trimming removed 4 bases at V and 3 bases at J, with 12 bases between. The germline gives CDR1 MGHDK, CDR2 SYGVNS. The CDR3 DNA reads as TGTGCCAGCAGTGTAGCGGAAATGCACACTGAAGCTTTCTTT. The encoded protein is CASSVAEMHTEAFF.

V and J are TRBV14 and TRBJ2-7; D possibly corresponds to TRBD2 (6 bases). The CDR3 loop spans 23 amino acids. Germline V gene sequence: CDR1 SGHDN, CDR2 FVKESK. V lost 3 bases to trimming and J lost 3 bases, with 39 bases between them. This CDR3 is CASSQGSFTGVPPQPTSLYEQYF. The CDR3 DNA sequence: TGTGCCAGCAGCCAGGGGTCCTTCACGGGAGTACCCCCTCAACCTACCTCTCTCTACGAGCAGTACTTC.

The J gene is TRBJ1-5, the V gene TRBV5-5; 7 bases align to TRBD1. Trimming took 4 bases from V and 5 from J; bases not matched to a gene: 3. CDR1 and CDR2 (germline): SGHKS, YYEKEE (reference sequence). This CDR3 contains 13 residues. The CDR3 sequence: CASSKDRYQPQHF. In DNA form, the CDR3 reads TGTGCCAGCAGCAAGGACAGGTATCAGCCCCAGCATTTT.

The chain employs TRBV3-1 (or the pseudogene TRBV3-2) and TRBJ1-4; possible D gene TRBD1, 5 bases. Germline V gene sequence: CDR1 LGHDT, CDR2 YNNKEL (reference sequence). The CDR3 runs 15 residues. V lost 4 bases and J lost 0, with 9 bases in between. The CDR3 region is CASSRRGSTNEKLFF. The CDR3 DNA reads TGTGCCAGCAGCCGCCGGGGGTCAACTAATGAAAAACTGTTTTTT.